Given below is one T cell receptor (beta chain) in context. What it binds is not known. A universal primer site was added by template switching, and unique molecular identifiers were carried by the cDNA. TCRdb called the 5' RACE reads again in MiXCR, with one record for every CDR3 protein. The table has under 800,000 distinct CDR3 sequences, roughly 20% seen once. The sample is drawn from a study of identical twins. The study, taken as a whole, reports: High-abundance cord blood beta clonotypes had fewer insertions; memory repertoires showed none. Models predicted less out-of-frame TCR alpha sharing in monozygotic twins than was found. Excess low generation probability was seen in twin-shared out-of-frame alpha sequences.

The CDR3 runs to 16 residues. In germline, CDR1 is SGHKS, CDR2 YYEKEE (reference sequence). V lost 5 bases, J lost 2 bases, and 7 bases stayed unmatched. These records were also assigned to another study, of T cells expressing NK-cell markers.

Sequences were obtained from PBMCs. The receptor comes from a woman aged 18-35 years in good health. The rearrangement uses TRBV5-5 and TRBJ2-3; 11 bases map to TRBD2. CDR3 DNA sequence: TGTGCCAGCAGAAATAGCGGGGGGGGACCCACAGATACGCAGTATTTT. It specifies CASRNSGGGPTDTQYF.